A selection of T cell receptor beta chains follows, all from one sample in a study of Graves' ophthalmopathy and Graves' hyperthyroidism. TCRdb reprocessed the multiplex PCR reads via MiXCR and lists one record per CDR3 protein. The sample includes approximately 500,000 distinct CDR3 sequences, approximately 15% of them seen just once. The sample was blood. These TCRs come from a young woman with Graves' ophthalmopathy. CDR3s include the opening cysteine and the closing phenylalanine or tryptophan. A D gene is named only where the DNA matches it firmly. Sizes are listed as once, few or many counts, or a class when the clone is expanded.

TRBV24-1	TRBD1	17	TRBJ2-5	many	TGTGCCACCAGTGATTTATCCGGGACAGGGGAGTTCGAGACCCAGTACTTC	CATSDLSGTGEFETQYF
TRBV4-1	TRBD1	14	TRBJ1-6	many	TGCGCCAGCAGCCAGAGGGGACAGAATTCACCCCTCCACTTT	CASSQRGQNSPLHF
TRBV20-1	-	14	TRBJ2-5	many	TGCAGTGCTAGAGGCCAGGAACTTCAAGAGACCCAGTACTTC	CSARGQELQETQYF
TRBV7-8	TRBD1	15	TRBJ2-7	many	TGTGCCAGCAGCCAACGGACAGGGGCCCAGGGAGAGCAGTACTTC	CASSQRTGAQGEQYF
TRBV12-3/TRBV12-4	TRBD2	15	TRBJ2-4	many	TGTGCCAGCACCCTGGACGGACTAGCCAAAAACATTAAGTACTTC	CASTLDGLAKNIKYF
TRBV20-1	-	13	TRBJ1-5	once	TGCAGTGCTAGGGGCGTAGGCAATCATCCCCAGCATTTT	CSARGVGNHPQHF
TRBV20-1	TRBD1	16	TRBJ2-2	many	TGCAGTGCAGAGGACAGGGATTGTCGGGGCACCGGGGAGCTGTTTTTT	CSAEDRDCRGTGELFF
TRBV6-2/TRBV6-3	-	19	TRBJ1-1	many	TGTGCCAGCAGTTACTCGTTTCAAGACAGGCGGGAATTGAACACTGAAGCTTTCTTT	CASSYSFQDRRELNTEAFF
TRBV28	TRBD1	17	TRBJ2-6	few	TGTGCCAGCAGTCCAGGGGGCTGGCGTCCGGGGGCCAACGTCCTGATTTTC	CASSPGGWRPGANVLIF
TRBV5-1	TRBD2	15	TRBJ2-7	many	TGCGCCAGCAGCTTGGGACTAGCGGAATCTCTCGAGCAGTACTTC	CASSLGLAESLEQYF
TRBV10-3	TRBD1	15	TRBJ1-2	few	TGTGCCATCAGTGAGTCTACAGGGGGCAACTATGGCTACACCTTC	CAISESTGGNYGYTF
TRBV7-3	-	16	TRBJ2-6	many	TGTGCCTCAACCGGGGACCGGGTTGCTGGGGCCAACGTCCTGACTTTC	CASTGDRVAGANVLTF
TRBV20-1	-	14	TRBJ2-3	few	TGCAGTGCTAATCCGGGGACCAACACAGATACGCAGTATTTT	CSANPGTNTDTQYF
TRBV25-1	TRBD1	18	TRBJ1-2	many	TGTGCCAGCAGTCGGAGCTGGCAGGGGGTGAGGGGTAACTATGGCTACACCTTC	CASSRSWQGVRGNYGYTF
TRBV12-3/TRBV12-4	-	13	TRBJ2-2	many	TGTGCCAGCAGTTTTCGCGGGGGCGAGGAGCTGTTTTTT	CASSFRGGEELFF
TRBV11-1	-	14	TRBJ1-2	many	TGTGCCAGCAGCTTAGAACAGACGACCTATGGCTACACCTTC	CASSLEQTTYGYTF